The following is a T cell receptor beta chain sequence with its context. Germline assignment: CDR1 KGHSH and CDR2 LQKENI. V shed 2 bases and J shed 0 bases, with 8 bases lying between them. The CDR3 covers 15 residues. Per the original methods: Reference gene primer amplification gave nucleated cell count estimates. The table came from immunoSEQ multiplex PCR; TCRdb's copy has only in-frame clones and leaves some out. V, J and clone size are those of that table, while D and trimming were read from the DNA. The table records some 400,000 clones, 90% of them present only once. The source of the sample is a study of blood T cell repertoires in COVID-19.

This sequence originates from a man between 18 and 29 years old with active or convalescent COVID-19. The V call is TRBV18, the J call TRBJ1-5; no reliable D call. The sample comprised peripheral blood. CDR3 DNA sequence: TGTGCCAGCTCACCAGGGCAGGATAGCAATCAGCCCCAGCATTTT. Amino acid sequence: CASSPGQDSNQPQHF.